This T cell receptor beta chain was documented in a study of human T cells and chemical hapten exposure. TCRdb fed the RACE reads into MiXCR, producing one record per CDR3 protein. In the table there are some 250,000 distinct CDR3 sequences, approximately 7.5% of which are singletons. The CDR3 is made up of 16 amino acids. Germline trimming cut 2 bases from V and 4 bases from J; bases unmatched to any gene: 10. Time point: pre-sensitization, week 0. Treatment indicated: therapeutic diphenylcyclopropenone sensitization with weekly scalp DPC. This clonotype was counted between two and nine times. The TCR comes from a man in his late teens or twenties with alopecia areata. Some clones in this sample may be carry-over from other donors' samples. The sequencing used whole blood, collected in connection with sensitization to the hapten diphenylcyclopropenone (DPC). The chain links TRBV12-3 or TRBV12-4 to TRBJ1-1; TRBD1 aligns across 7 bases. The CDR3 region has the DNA TGTGCCAGCAGTTTAAGCCGGGCGAGGGGGCGCACTGAAGCTTTCTTT. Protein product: CASSLSRARGRTEAFF.